The rows below give T cell receptor beta chains drawn from one sample of a study of shared clonotypes between healthy human individuals. Clones were sequenced by immunoSEQ multiplex PCR, and TCRdb holds only the in-frame ones, with some missing. This table holds roughly 760,000 clones, roughly 70% found once. Material: memory CD4+ T cells sorted from blood. The receptors derive from a woman in her thirties in good health. Both conserved end residues are part of each CDR3. D genes are given only for firm matches. Clone size, where shown, is once, few, many, or a class for clones that have expanded.

v_gene	d_gene	abundance	j_gene	CDR3aa	CDR3nt
TRBV27	NA	few	TRBJ1-1	CASTTNMNTEAFF	TGTGCCAGCACAACAAACATGAACACTGAAGCTTTCTTT
TRBV28	NA	NA	TRBJ2-7	CATRLGNLAYEQYF	TGTGCCACACGACTGGGGAATCTTGCTTACGAGCAGTACTTC
TRBV7-6	NA	NA	TRBJ1-2	CASSPDGTYGYTF	TGTGCCAGCAGCCCCGACGGAACCTATGGCTACACCTTC
TRBV6-6	NA	NA	TRBJ2-7	CASSFRDNYEQYF	TGTGCCAGCAGTTTCCGGGACAACTACGAGCAGTACTTC
TRBV25-1	TRBD2	once	TRBJ2-7	CASSDDGTSESYEQYF	TGTGCCAGCAGTGATGACGGGACTAGCGAATCCTACGAGCAGTACTTC
TRBV5-1	NA	NA	TRBJ1-1	CASSLAAHPTEAFF	TGCGCCAGCAGCTTGGCCGCACACCCCACTGAAGCTTTCTTT
TRBV27	TRBD2	many	TRBJ2-7	CASAGGGAYEQYF	TGTGCCAGTGCGGGGGGTGGGGCCTACGAGCAGTACTTC
TRBV9	TRBD1	NA	TRBJ2-7	CASSPTQGILSYEQYF	TGTGCCAGCAGCCCGACACAGGGGATCCTTTCCTACGAGCAGTACTTC
TRBV2	NA	few	TRBJ1-5	CASSENGGAVNQPQHF	TGTGCCAGCAGTGAAAATGGGGGGGCGGTGAATCAGCCCCAGCATTTT
TRBV27	NA	NA	TRBJ2-3	CASSQNQGDTQYF	TGTGCCAGCAGTCAGAATCAGGGGGATACGCAGTATTTT
TRBV27	TRBD1	NA	TRBJ2-6	CASSSQGAGANVLTF	TGTGCCAGCAGTTCCCAGGGGGCTGGGGCCAACGTCCTGACTTTC
TRBV5-6	NA	NA	TRBJ1-5	CASSSPRTNQPQHF	TGTGCCAGCAGCTCCCCTCGGACTAATCAGCCCCAGCATTTT
TRBV5-1	TRBD2	NA	TRBJ2-3	CASSALAETTDTQYF	TGCGCCAGCAGCGCACTAGCGGAGACCACAGATACGCAGTATTTT
TRBV9	NA	NA	TRBJ2-7	CASSVGGAPSHEQYF	TGTGCCAGCAGCGTAGGGGGGGCACCGTCCCACGAGCAGTACTTC
TRBV19	NA	NA	TRBJ1-5	CASSIGGGEPQHF	TGTGCCAGTAGTATAGGTGGGGGCGAGCCCCAGCATTTT
TRBV14	TRBD2	NA	TRBJ2-2	CASSQHRTSGLTGELFF	TGTGCCAGCAGCCAACACCGGACTAGCGGGCTCACCGGGGAGCTGTTTTTT
TRBV7-2	TRBD1	NA	TRBJ2-3	CASSPMGQRTDTQYF	TGTGCCAGCAGCCCGATGGGACAGCGCACAGATACGCAGTATTTT
TRBV2	NA	few	TRBJ1-2	CASSEAGIYGYTF	TGTGCCAGCAGTGAAGCGGGGATCTATGGCTACACCTTC
TRBV7-9	TRBD1	NA	TRBJ1-2	CASSAGGDYGYTF	TGTGCCAGCAGTGCAGGGGGCGACTATGGCTACACCTTC
TRBV6-5	TRBD1	few	TRBJ1-2	CASSGRGRGYTF	TGTGCCAGCAGTGGGAGGGGGCGAGGCTACACCTTC
TRBV5-1	NA	NA	TRBJ1-3	CASSLTASGNTIYF	TGCGCCAGCAGCTTGACAGCCTCTGGAAACACCATATATTTT
TRBV28	NA	NA	TRBJ1-1	CASSLWGEAFF	TGTGCCAGCAGTTTATGGGGTGAAGCTTTCTTT
TRBV19	NA	NA	TRBJ1-1	CASKPQGTEAFF	TGTGCCAGTAAACCCCAGGGCACTGAAGCTTTCTTT
TRBV5-1	TRBD2	NA	TRBJ2-3	CASSIGTSGVTDTQYF	TGCGCCAGCAGCATAGGGACTAGCGGGGTCACAGATACGCAGTATTTT
TRBV30	TRBD2	NA	TRBJ2-5	CAWSLGVAGARETQYF	TGTGCCTGGAGTTTAGGGGTAGCGGGAGCGAGGGAGACCCAGTACTTC
TRBV5-6	NA	NA	TRBJ1-1	CASSLGWTGNTEAFF	TGTGCCAGCAGCTTAGGCTGGACGGGGAACACTGAAGCTTTCTTT
TRBV18	NA	few	TRBJ2-7	CASSPQPLADDEQYF	TGTGCCAGCTCACCACAGCCACTAGCCGACGACGAGCAGTACTTC
TRBV28	NA	NA	TRBJ1-1	CASSLTPGGVGTEAFF	TGTGCCAGCAGTCTTACCCCAGGCGGGGTCGGAACTGAAGCTTTCTTT
TRBV10-2	NA	NA	TRBJ1-1	CASRLGSEAFF	TGCGCCAGCAGACTGGGCTCTGAAGCTTTCTTT
TRBV29-1	TRBD1	few	TRBJ2-5	CSVEGGQGGETQYF	TGCAGCGTTGAAGGGGGACAGGGCGGGGAGACCCAGTACTTC
TRBV6-5	TRBD1	once	TRBJ1-1	CASSQPGQFWVAFF	TGTGCCAGCAGTCAACCGGGACAGTTCTGGGTAGCTTTCTTT
TRBV7-2	TRBD2	NA	TRBJ2-7	CASSLGAGGAYEQYF	TGTGCCAGCAGCTTAGGAGCGGGAGGAGCCTACGAGCAGTACTTC
TRBV7-9	NA	NA	TRBJ2-3	CASSLGDSNADTQYF	TGTGCCAGCAGCTTAGGCGACAGTAACGCAGATACGCAGTATTTT
TRBV5-1	TRBD2	NA	TRBJ2-7	CASSWTLAGEQYF	TGCGCCAGCAGCTGGACCCTAGCGGGAGAGCAGTACTTC
TRBV9	NA	few	TRBJ2-1	CASSVGLVRGNEQFF	TGTGCCAGCAGCGTAGGGCTAGTTAGAGGCAATGAGCAGTTCTTC
TRBV5-1	NA	NA	TRBJ1-3	CASSLAGFGNTIYF	TGCGCCAGCAGCTTGGCCGGATTCGGAAACACCATATATTTT
TRBV7-9	NA	NA	TRBJ2-7	CASSLGLQPYEQYF	TGTGCCAGCAGCTTAGGATTACAGCCCTACGAGCAGTACTTC
TRBV28	NA	NA	TRBJ1-2	CASSAQRYGYTF	TGTGCCAGCAGTGCACAGCGGTATGGCTACACCTTC
TRBV2	NA	NA	TRBJ2-3	CASSPGFGGTDTQYF	TGTGCCAGCAGTCCAGGGTTCGGGGGAACAGATACGCAGTATTTT
TRBV19	NA	NA	TRBJ2-7	CASSSGRGAYEQYF	TGTGCCAGTAGTAGTGGCAGAGGGGCCTACGAGCAGTACTTC
TRBV30	NA	once	TRBJ1-5	CAWKGQGNQPQHF	TGTGCCTGGAAGGGACAAGGCAATCAGCCCCAGCATTTT
TRBV7-9	NA	NA	TRBJ1-1	CASSRTVNTEAFF	TGTGCCAGCAGCCGGACGGTGAACACTGAAGCTTTCTTT
TRBV27	TRBD2	NA	TRBJ2-7	CASSSRPGTSGTEQYF	TGTGCCAGCAGTTCAAGACCCGGGACTAGCGGGACCGAGCAGTACTTC
TRBV28	NA	NA	TRBJ1-5	CASSHGQSNQPQHF	TGTGCCAGCAGCCACGGACAGAGCAATCAGCCCCAGCATTTT
TRBV29-1	NA	NA	TRBJ2-5	CSVAQSQETQYF	TGCAGCGTTGCACAGTCACAAGAGACCCAGTACTTC
TRBV6-5	TRBD1	NA	TRBJ2-1	CASSSSGQGGSLFF	TGTGCCAGCAGTTCCTCGGGACAGGGGGGTTCCCTGTTCTTC
TRBV6-5	NA	NA	TRBJ2-1	CASSPGMGSYNEQFF	TGTGCCAGCAGCCCCGGTATGGGCTCCTACAATGAGCAGTTCTTC
TRBV29-1	NA	NA	TRBJ1-2	CSVRDRPGGYTF	TGCAGCGTACGCGACCGCCCCGGGGGCTACACCTTC
TRBV9	TRBD1	NA	TRBJ1-1	CASSPGTGWVTEAFF	TGTGCCAGCAGTCCCGGGACAGGGTGGGTCACTGAAGCTTTCTTT